The clone carrying this T cell receptor (beta chain) was seen more than once but under ten times. Its antigen is unknown. Trimming removed 4 bases at V and 1 base at J, with 7 bases between. The CDR3 covers 14 residues. From germline, CDR1 is MNHEY and CDR2 SMNVEV (reference sequence). The isolated RNA, all of it, was reverse transcribed, so expressed TCRB transcripts were what got sequenced. Libraries were prepared by immunoSEQ multiplex PCR; TCRdb keeps only in-frame clonotypes and omits some of them. Of about 240,000 clones listed, 25% to 30% were seen once; the top ten hold 4%. The data stem from a study of beta chain features in type 1 diabetes. Broader study findings: TCRB CDR3 length was moderately but significantly reduced in all four CD4+ subsets of Type 1 diabetes patients.

Sequencing was performed on central memory CD4+ T cells from blood. The TCR was taken from a young man in good health. The chain uses TRBV27 and TRBJ2-2; D uncertain. CDR3 region: CASSYAQNTGELFF. The CDR3 coding sequence is TGTGCCAGCAGTTATGCGCAGAACACCGGGGAGCTGTTTTTT.